The 16 T cell receptor beta chains presented below share a single source sample, sequenced in a study of shared clonotypes between healthy human individuals. Data came from immunoSEQ multiplex PCR; TCRdb stores just in-frame clones and leaves some out. The table records more than 2,000,000 clones, around 90% of them present only once. Material: naive CD4+ T cells sorted from blood. Regarding subset: CD45RA+ positively selected. Every receptor here comes from a man between 18 and 29 years old in good health.

The V gene is TRBV6-6, the J gene TRBJ2-1; D may correspond to TRBD1 or TRBD2 (6 bases each). Germline CDR1 is MNHNY and CDR2 is SVGAGI (reference sequence). The CDR3 contains 13 residues. V lost 4 bases to trimming and J lost 9 bases, with 13 bases between them. The CDR3 DNA follows: TGTGCCAGCAGTTGGAGGGACATAACTGAGCAGTTCTTC. It specifies CASSWRDITEQFF.

The chain uses TRBV2 and TRBJ2-3; no reliable D call. The ends were cut back, 7 bases at V and 2 bases at J, with 13 bases in the middle. Germline CDR1 reads SNHLY; CDR2 reads FYNNEI. This CDR3 is 14 amino acids long. The CDR3 region is CASMADSLTDTQYF. CDR3 sequence (DNA): TGTGCCAGCATGGCGGATAGCCTCACAGATACGCAGTATTTT.

This chain uses TRBV5-6 with TRBJ1-5, with D possibly matching TRBD1 (6 bases). Germline V CDR1 and CDR2: SGHDT, YYEEEE. With 0 bases removed from V and 0 bases from J, the gap between germline ends came to 10 bases. This CDR3 has 16 amino acids. CDR3 sequence reads: CASSLAGANSNQPQHF. CDR3 nucleotides: TGTGCCAGCAGCTTGGCGGGGGCGAATAGCAATCAGCCCCAGCATTTT.

V and J are TRBV6-5 and TRBJ2-3; tentative D call: TRBD1 (8 bases). Germline CDR1 is MNHEY and CDR2 is SVGAGI. Trimming cost V 7 bases and J 8 bases, with 16 bases left between them. The CDR3 loop spans 13 amino acids. DNA of the CDR3: TGTGCCAGCACATCACAGGGGGGGGCTACGCAGTATTTT. Its protein is CASTSQGGATQYF.

CDR3 in amino acids: CASSGGDRWTETQYF. The CDR3 DNA is TGTGCCAGTAGTGGGGGGGACAGATGGACGGAGACCCAGTACTTC. V and J are TRBV19 and TRBJ2-5; either TRBD1 or TRBD2 may fit D (7 bases each). CDR1 and CDR2 (germline): LNHDA, SQIVND (reference sequence). The CDR3 is 15 residues long. Deletions cut 5 bases from V and 5 bases from J, with 18 bases between.

V usage is TRBV7-2 and J usage is TRBJ1-1; the D gene is possibly TRBD1 (6 bases). The CDR3 extends over 15 amino acids. Trimming left V 5 bases short and J 1 base short, with 14 bases between. CDR1 SGHTA and CDR2 FQGNSA come from the germline V gene. CDR3 coding DNA: TGTGCCAGCAGCGGCACTGGGGGCTGGAACACTGAAGCTTTCTTT. Protein sequence: CASSGTGGWNTEAFF.

The chain recombines TRBV18 with TRBJ2-7; the D is unclear. CDR3 length: 12 amino acids. In germline, CDR1 is KGHSH, CDR2 LQKENI. Trimming shortened V by 6 bases and J by 7 bases, and 13 bases separated the two germline ends. The CDR3 region is CASSSDPAEQYF. The CDR3 region has the DNA TGTGCCAGCTCTTCGGACCCTGCAGAGCAGTACTTC.

This sequence joins TRBV29-1 and TRBJ1-1; D uncertain. CDR3 length: 13 amino acids. The ends were cut back, 0 bases at V and 3 bases at J, with 8 bases in the middle. Germline CDR1 and CDR2: SQVTM and ANQGSEA. Written as DNA, the CDR3 is TGCAGCGTTGAAGAGTTGGAGGACACTGAAGCTTTCTTT. Translated: CSVEELEDTEAFF. Using reference TRBV29-1 and TRBJ1-1 for the parts outside the CDR3, the full variable domain is SAVISQKPSRDICQRGTSLTIQCQVDSQVTMMFWYRQQPGQSLTLIATANQGSEATYESGFVIDKFPISRPNLTFSTLTVSNMSPEDSSIYLCSVEELEDTEAFFGQGTRLTVV.

The V and J genes are TRBV10-3 and TRBJ1-5; D is ambiguous. V was trimmed by 3 bases and J by 3 bases, leaving 6 bases between them. The CDR3 has 13 amino acids. Germline V gene sequence: CDR1 ENHRY, CDR2 SYGVKD. In DNA, the CDR3 is TGTGCCATCAGTGACTTCAACAATCAGCCCCAGCATTTT. It is translated as CAISDFNNQPQHF.

V gene TRBV11-2 combines with J gene TRBJ2-5; TRBD1 matches at 7 bases. The better agreement between TRBJ2-7 and the DNA end casts doubt on the J call. The CDR3 length is 12 residues. The germline gives CDR1 SGHAT, CDR2 FQNNGV. In DNA form, the CDR3 reads TGTGCAACGAAGGGACAGTCCTACGAGCAGTACTTC. Translated: CATKGQSYEQYF.

The J gene is TRBJ1-3, the V gene TRBV18, with D maybe TRBD1 (5 bases). CDR1 and CDR2 (germline): KGHSH, LQKENI. The CDR3 consists of 16 residues. V was shortened by 3 bases and J by 0 bases, with 12 bases between the two germline ends. Here the CDR3 reads CASSPGRGNSGNTIYF. CDR3 sequence (DNA): TGTGCCAGCTCACCTGGCCGGGGGAACTCTGGAAACACCATATATTTT.

V gene TRBV19 combines with J gene TRBJ2-1; TRBD2 matches at 11 bases. The CDR3 consists of 17 residues. V lost 6 bases and J lost 0; bases outside the gene matches: 7. Germline V CDR1 and CDR2: LNHDA, SQIVND (reference sequence). CDR3 sequence (DNA): TGTGCCAGTAGCCTTCGACTAGCGGGGTACTCCTACAATGAGCAGTTCTTC. Translating it yields CASSLRLAGYSYNEQFF. Full variable domain (outside the CDR3, taken from reference TRBV19 and TRBJ2-1): DGGITQSPKYLFRKEGQNVTLSCEQNLNHDAMYWYRQDPGQGLRLIYYSQIVNDFQKGDIAEGYSVSREKKESFPLTVTSAQKNPTAFYLCASSLRLAGYSYNEQFFGPGTRLTVL.

V usage is TRBV27 and J usage is TRBJ1-2, with D tentatively TRBD1 (6 bases). Looked up from germline, CDR1 is MNHEY and CDR2 is SMNVEV (reference sequence). The ends were cut back, 8 bases at V and 1 base at J, with 23 bases in the middle. This CDR3 has 17 amino acids. The CDR3 sequence: CASPTGWGAGRNYGYTF. The CDR3 DNA reads as TGTGCCAGCCCCACCGGATGGGGGGCAGGGCGTAACTATGGCTACACCTTC.

This sequence joins TRBV5-1 and TRBJ1-5; TRBD1 aligns across 11 bases. Trimming removed 1 base from V and 5 bases from J; junction bases left unmatched: 2. Germline loops: CDR1 SGHRS, CDR2 YFSETQ. This CDR3 has 15 residues. The CDR3 DNA reads TGCGCCAGCAGCTTGCGGACAGGGGGCGATCAGCCCCAGCATTTT. Residues: CASSLRTGGDQPQHF. The full variable domain, rest sourced from reference TRBV5-1 and TRBJ1-5, is KAGVTQTPRYLIKTRGQQVTLSCSPISGHRSVSWYQQTPGQGLQFLFEYFSETQRNKGNFPGRFSGRQFSNSRSEMNVSTLELGDSALYLCASSLRTGGDQPQHFGDGTRLSIL.

The chain joins TRBV28 to TRBJ1-5; tentatively, D is TRBD1 (6 bases). Germline values: CDR1 MDHEN, CDR2 SYDVKM. V was cut by 3 bases and J by 0 bases, with 12 bases left in between. The CDR3 length is 16 residues. The CDR3 nucleotides are TGTGCCAGCAGTTTCCGTGGACAGTATAGCAATCAGCCCCAGCATTTT. This sequence encodes CASSFRGQYSNQPQHF.

The chain couples TRBV2 to TRBJ1-6, with D unclear. CDR1 is SNHLY and CDR2 is FYNNEI in the germline V gene. The CDR3 has 13 amino acids. The V gene lost 2 bases and the J gene lost 7 bases, with 6 bases spanning the gap. CDR3 amino acids: CASSELLNSPLHF. The CDR3, as DNA: TGTGCCAGCAGTGAACTTCTGAATTCACCCCTCCACTTT.